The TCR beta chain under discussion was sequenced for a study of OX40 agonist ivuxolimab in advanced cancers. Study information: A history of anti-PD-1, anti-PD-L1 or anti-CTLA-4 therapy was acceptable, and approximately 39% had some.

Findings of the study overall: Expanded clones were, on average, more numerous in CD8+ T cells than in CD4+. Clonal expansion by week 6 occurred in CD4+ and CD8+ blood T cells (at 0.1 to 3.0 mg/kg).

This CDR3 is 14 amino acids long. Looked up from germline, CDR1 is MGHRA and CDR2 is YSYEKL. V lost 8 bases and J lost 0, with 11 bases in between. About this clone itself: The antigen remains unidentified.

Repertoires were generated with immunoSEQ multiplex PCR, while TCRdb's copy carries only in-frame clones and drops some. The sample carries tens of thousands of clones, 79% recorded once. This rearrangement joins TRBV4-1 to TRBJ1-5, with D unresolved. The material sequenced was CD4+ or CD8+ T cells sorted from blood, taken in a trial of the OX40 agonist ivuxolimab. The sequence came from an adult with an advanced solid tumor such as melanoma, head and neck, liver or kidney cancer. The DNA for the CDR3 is TGCGCCAGCGCTTTAGTGGATAGCAATCAGCCCCAGCATTTT. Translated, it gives CASALVDSNQPQHF.